This T cell receptor beta chain was sequenced during a study of T cell repertoires in cytomegalovirus infection. Background on the study: Matching HLA type and CMV infection were both indicated by public TCR beta signatures. General study points: Cumulative frequency of public TCR beta families picked out carriers of CMV plus the relevant HLA. In two of eight donors, the top clonotype was HLA-C-restricted CMV-specific.

This clonotype was recorded many times. Its antigen remains unidentified. MiXCR, run by TCRdb on the reads, gives a single entry per CDR3 protein. The sample consists of about 240,000 distinct CDR3 sequences, approximately 7% of them appearing once. The sequence derives from a human donor in good health (CMV status not recorded). Some clones in this sample may be carry-over from other donors' samples. The specimen was PBMCs.

This CDR3 reads CASSFLTGRGQPQHF. The CDR3 DNA follows: TGTGCCAGCAGTTTTCTAACGGGAAGAGGTCAGCCCCAGCATTTT. The chain carries TRBV12-3 or TRBV12-4 and TRBJ1-5; D not resolved. V was pared by 3 bases and J by 6 bases, with 15 bases between. The CDR3 length is 15 residues.